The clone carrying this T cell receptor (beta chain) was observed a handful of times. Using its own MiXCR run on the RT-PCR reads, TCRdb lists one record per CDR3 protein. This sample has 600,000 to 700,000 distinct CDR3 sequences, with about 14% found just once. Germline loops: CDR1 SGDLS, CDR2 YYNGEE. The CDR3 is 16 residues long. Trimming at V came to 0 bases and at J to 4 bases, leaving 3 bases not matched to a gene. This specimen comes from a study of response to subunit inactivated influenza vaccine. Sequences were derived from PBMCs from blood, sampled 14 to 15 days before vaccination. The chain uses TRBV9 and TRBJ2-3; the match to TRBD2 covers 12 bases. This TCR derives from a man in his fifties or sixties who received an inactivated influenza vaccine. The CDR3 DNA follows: TGTGCCAGCAGCGTAGGACTAGCGGGAGTTGCAGATACGCAGTATTTT. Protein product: CASSVGLAGVADTQYF.